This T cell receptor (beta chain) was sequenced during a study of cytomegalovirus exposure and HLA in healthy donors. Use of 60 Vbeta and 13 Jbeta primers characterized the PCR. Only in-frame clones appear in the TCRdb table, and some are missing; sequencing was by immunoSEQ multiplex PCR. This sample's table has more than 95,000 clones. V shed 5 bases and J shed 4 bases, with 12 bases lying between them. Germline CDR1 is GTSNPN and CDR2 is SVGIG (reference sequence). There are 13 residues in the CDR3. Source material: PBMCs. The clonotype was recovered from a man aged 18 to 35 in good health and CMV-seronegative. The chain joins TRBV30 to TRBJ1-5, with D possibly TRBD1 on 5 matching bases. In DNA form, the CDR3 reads TGTGCCTGGGGGATGGCAGGGAATCAGCCCCAGCATTTT. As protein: CAWGMAGNQPQHF.